The 18 T cell receptor beta chains below all came from one sample that was sequenced in a study of radiation and T cells in renal cell carcinoma. Time point of the sample: blood 4 weeks post-SBRT, at nephrectomy. Treatment: 15 Gy SBRT to primary tumor, nephrectomy 4 weeks later. Profiled with immunoSEQ multiplex PCR; TCRdb holds only in-frame clones, not every one. There are 75,000 to 90,000 clones in the sample; 80% to 90% occur only once, and nearly 6% lies in the top ten. The specimen comprised blood, sampled from a patient whose treatment included radiotherapy and nephrectomy. Receptor source: a woman in her sixties or seventies with renal cell carcinoma.

This chain connects TRBV5-1 to TRBJ1-6, with 8 bases matching TRBD1. With V trimmed by 3 bases and J by 5 bases, 1 base remained unmatched. Germline V CDR1 and CDR2: SGHRS, YFSETQ. The CDR3 extends over 14 amino acids. The CDR3 bases are TGCGCCAGCAGCTGGGGACAGGATAATTCACCCCTCCACTTT. It yields the protein CASSWGQDNSPLHF.

The rearrangement uses TRBV4-2 and TRBJ2-3, with 12 positions matching TRBD2. From germline, CDR1 is LGHNA and CDR2 YNFKEQ. The V gene end was trimmed by 1 base and the J gene end by 4 bases; junction bases not matched to a gene: 15. The CDR3 consists of 20 residues. CDR3 sequence: CASSQVLGASGGAEADTQYF. CDR3 sequence (DNA): TGTGCCAGCAGCCAAGTGCTAGGTGCTAGCGGGGGGGCCGAGGCAGATACGCAGTATTTT.

V is TRBV4-2 and J is TRBJ2-1; D uncertain. Germline values: CDR1 LGHNA, CDR2 YNFKEQ. V was pared by 0 bases and J by 7 bases, with 10 bases between. The CDR3 spans 14 residues. The CDR3, as DNA: TGTGCCAGCAGCCAAGATGGAGTAGTTAATGAGCAGTTCTTC. This codes for CASSQDGVVNEQFF.

The gene calls are TRBV2 and TRBJ1-1; tentatively, D is TRBD1 (5 bases). Germline CDR1 and CDR2: SNHLY and FYNNEI. The V end lost 6 bases, the J end lost 5 bases, and 13 bases lay between the germline ends. The CDR3 is 13 amino acids. The CDR3 region is CASSREDETEAFF. DNA of the CDR3: TGTGCCAGCAGCAGGGAGGACGAAACTGAAGCTTTCTTT. The variable domain in full, completed from reference TRBV2 and TRBJ1-1, reads EPEVTQTPSHQVTQMGQEVILRCVPISNHLYFYWYRQILGQKVEFLVSFYNNEISEKSEIFDDQFSVERPDGSNFTLKIRSTKLEDSAMYFCASSREDETEAFFGQGTRLTVV.

The genes are TRBV5-1 and TRBJ1-3; no reliable D call. Between the trimmed V and J ends, which lost 0 bases and 1 base, there was a span of 11 bases. Germline assignment: CDR1 SGHRS and CDR2 YFSETQ. CDR3 length: 16 amino acids. CDR3 DNA: TGCGCCAGCAGCTTGGGGCAGAAGTTTTCTGGAAACACCATATATTTT. It translates to CASSLGQKFSGNTIYF.

This clone was observed a single time. This rearrangement joins TRBV6-5 to TRBJ2-7; D is uncertain. Germline V CDR1 and CDR2: MNHEY, SVGAGI. The V gene lost 2 bases and the J gene lost 5 bases, with 7 bases spanning the gap. This CDR3 is built from 12 residues. CDR3 bases: TGTGCCAGCAGTTACGTAGGCAACGAGCAGTACTTC. Translating gives CASSYVGNEQYF.

The CDR3 loop reads CASSSPPSNNEQFF. CDR3 nucleotides: TGTGCCAGCAGCTCCCCCCCCTCTAACAATGAGCAGTTCTTC. The rearrangement joins TRBV13 to TRBJ2-1; D is ambiguous. This CDR3 contains 14 residues. Germline CDR1 PRHDT, CDR2 FYEKMQ (reference sequence). The germline V and J ends were trimmed by 4 bases and 5 bases, with 12 bases remaining between them.

This clone was detected only a few times. J is TRBJ2-7 and V is TRBV28; D is undetermined. This CDR3 is 15 amino acids long. The ends were cut back, 8 bases at V and 2 bases at J, with 19 bases in the middle. In germline, CDR1 is MDHEN, CDR2 SYDVKM. CDR3 in amino acids: CASLNSDIYPYEQYF. The CDR3 nucleotides are TGTGCCAGCCTAAACTCAGACATCTACCCCTACGAGCAGTACTTC.

The chain links TRBV7-3 to TRBJ2-3; D unclear. The ends were cut back, 2 bases at V and 1 base at J, with 7 bases in the middle. Germline V CDR1 and CDR2: SGHTA, FQGTGA. CDR3 length equals 14 residues. CDR3 nucleotide sequence: TGTGCCAGCAGCTTACTACTCCGCACAGATACGCAGTATTTT. Translation: CASSLLLRTDTQYF.

V gene TRBV7-2 combines with J gene TRBJ2-7, with TRBD2 matching over 15 bases. In germline, CDR1 is SGHTA, CDR2 FQGNSA. CDR3 length equals 18 residues. V shed 3 bases and J 7 bases; nucleotides not matched to a gene: 13. The chain's CDR3 is CASSLRAGGLAGGLEQYF. For the CDR3, the DNA is TGTGCCAGCAGCTTGAGGGCAGGAGGACTAGCGGGGGGGCTAGAGCAGTACTTC.

In this sample, this clone turned up a few times. The CDR3 nucleotides read TGTGCCAGCAGCAAAAATCAAATTGGCTACACCTTC. This sequence encodes CASSKNQIGYTF. The chain carries TRBV7-2 and TRBJ1-2; no clear D gene. V dropped 5 bases and J dropped 7 bases, with 11 bases sitting between them. CDR3 length: 12 residues. CDR1 SGHTA and CDR2 FQGNSA come from the germline V gene.

The chain recombines TRBV11-2 with TRBJ1-1, with D tentatively TRBD1 (5 bases). The CDR3 loop spans 15 amino acids. The V end was cut by 4 bases, the J end by 3 bases, with 15 bases between. Germline V gene data show CDR1 as SGHAT and CDR2 as FQNNGV. The CDR3 reads CASSSLGGGHTEAFF. The CDR3 nucleotides are TGTGCCAGCAGCTCCCTCGGCGGGGGTCACACTGAAGCTTTCTTT.

The rearrangement uses TRBV29-1 and TRBJ1-1; tentative D call: TRBD1 (6 bases). The germline CDR1 and CDR2 sequences are SQVTM and ANQGSEA. V was shortened by 7 bases and J by 0 bases, with 9 bases between the two germline ends. CDR3 length: 12 residues. This CDR3 is CSGGHLNTEAFF. The DNA for the CDR3 is TGCAGCGGGGGACATTTGAACACTGAAGCTTTCTTT.

The chain recombines TRBV28 with TRBJ1-2; 7 positions match TRBD1. CDR3 length: 14 residues. Germline assignment: CDR1 MDHEN and CDR2 SYDVKM. The junction had 10 bases not matched to a gene; V was cut back by 4 bases and J by 8 bases. The CDR3 bases are TGTGCCAGCAGTTCTCAAGACAGGGTCTACGGCTACACCTTC. This sequence encodes CASSSQDRVYGYTF.

The gene calls are TRBV19 and TRBJ1-6, with 7 bases matching TRBD1. This CDR3 has 16 amino acids. Per germline, CDR1 LNHDA and CDR2 SQIVND (reference sequence). The V segment lost 9 bases and the J segment 2 bases; nucleotides outside the gene matches: 10. The CDR3 DNA reads TGTGCCAGGACAAAAACCGGACAGGCCTATAATTCACCCCTCCACTTT. Residues: CARTKTGQAYNSPLHF.

The J gene is TRBJ2-7, the V gene TRBV5-4; 13 bases map to TRBD2. This CDR3 spans 14 amino acids. V shed 4 bases, J shed 4 bases, and the junction held 2 bases outside the gene matches. Germline V gene sequence: CDR1 SGHNT, CDR2 YYREEE (reference sequence). CDR3 region: CASSVTSGGYEQYF. The CDR3 DNA follows: TGTGCCAGCAGCGTGACTAGCGGGGGGTACGAGCAGTACTTC.

The CDR3 DNA sequence: TGTGCCAGCAGCTTGATCTTGCCCGGCACAGATACGCAGTATTTT. Its translation is CASSLILPGTDTQYF. J is TRBJ2-3 and V is TRBV5-6; D unresolved. The CDR3 has 15 residues. Germline V lookup: CDR1 SGHDT, CDR2 YYEEEE. The V and J ends lost 1 base and 1 base respectively, with 10 bases between them.

The chain recombines TRBV28 with TRBJ1-2; 9 positions agree with TRBD1. V lost 10 bases and J lost 5; bases outside the gene matches: 5. This CDR3 contains 12 residues. Germline V gives CDR1 MDHEN, CDR2 SYDVKM. CDR3: CAIAGTGYGYTF. DNA for the CDR3: TGTGCCATCGCCGGGACAGGGTATGGCTACACCTTC.